This TCR beta chain was documented in a study of T cell changes during pregnancy in multiple sclerosis. CDR3 length: 14 residues. V was pared by 4 bases and J by 6 bases, with 13 bases between. In germline, CDR1 is SGHTS, CDR2 YDEGEE. Method: immunoSEQ multiplex PCR; TCRdb's copy keeps in-frame clones and lacks some. The table records fewer than 55,000 clones, nearly 95% of them present only once. This receptor was taken from a female donor with multiple sclerosis, enrolled in a pregnancy study. Sequenced here: peripheral blood, sampled after pregnancy. The chain combines TRBV5-8 with TRBJ1-4; D is possibly TRBD1 (5 bases). CDR3 nucleotides: TGTGCCAGCAGCCCGGGGGGTAGGGATGAAAAACTGTTTTTT. This encodes CASSPGGRDEKLFF.